This T cell receptor beta chain was sequenced during a study of metastatic and nonmetastatic thyroid tumors. Background on the study: A comparison of repertoires was made across blood and tumor or nodule tissue from malignant and benign thyroid patients.

Broader study findings: Benign nodules were reported to have significantly lower TCR beta diversity than malignant thyroid tumors, in blood and tumor.

Original handling: Between-group CDR3 differences, defined by clinicopathological status, yielded a distant-metastasis classifier for papillary thyroid cancer. From the PCR reads, TCRdb re-called clones with MiXCR. These V and J calls derive from TCRdb rather than the authors' analysis. The data contain about 35,000 clones, roughly 18% of them singletons. This clone has a count of ten or more. Its antigen remains unknown. Germline V gene data show CDR1 as SNHLY and CDR2 as FYNNEI. The V and J ends lost 8 bases and 9 bases, in that order; junction bases with no gene match: 13. The CDR3 is made up of 15 amino acids. Every patient underwent thyroid surgery untreated.

What was sequenced was blood. The receptor comes from a female donor with papillary thyroid cancer or a benign thyroid nodule (not recorded which). Some clones in this sample may be carry-over from other donors' samples. V gene TRBV2 combines with J gene TRBJ2-1; the match to TRBD2 covers 10 bases. The chain's CDR3 is CASGTASGGVSEQFF. CDR3 sequence (DNA): TGTGCCAGCGGGACTGCTAGCGGGGGAGTGAGTGAGCAGTTCTTC. Full variable domain (missing parts from reference TRBV2 and TRBJ2-1): EPEVTQTPSHQVTQMGQEVILRCVPISNHLYFYWYRQILGQKVEFLVSFYNNEISEKSEIFDDQFSVERPDGSNFTLKIRSTKLEDSAMYFCASGTASGGVSEQFFGPGTRLTVL.